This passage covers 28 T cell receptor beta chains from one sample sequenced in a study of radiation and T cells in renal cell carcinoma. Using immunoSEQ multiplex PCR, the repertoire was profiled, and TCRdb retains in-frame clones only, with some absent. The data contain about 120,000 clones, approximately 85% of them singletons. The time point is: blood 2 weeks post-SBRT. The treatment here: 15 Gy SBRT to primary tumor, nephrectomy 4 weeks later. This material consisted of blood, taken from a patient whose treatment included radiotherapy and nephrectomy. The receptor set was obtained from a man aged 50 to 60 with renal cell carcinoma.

CDR3 loop: CASSDRRRLDYEQYF. For the CDR3, the DNA is TGTGCCAGCAGTGACCGCAGGCGCCTGGACTACGAGCAGTACTTC. V usage is TRBV2 and J usage is TRBJ2-7; no definite D call. Looked up from germline, CDR1 is SNHLY and CDR2 is FYNNEI. V lost 3 bases and J 3 bases, leaving 15 bases between the germline ends. This CDR3 is 15 amino acids long.

The CDR3 here is CASSLDGYTGELFF. CDR3 sequence (DNA): TGTGCCAGCAGCTTAGACGGATACACCGGGGAGCTGTTTTTT. The V gene is TRBV13, the J gene TRBJ2-2, with D uncertain. Trimming took 1 base from V and 3 from J, leaving 6 bases between them. In germline, CDR1 is PRHDT, CDR2 FYEKMQ (reference sequence). This CDR3 contains 14 residues.

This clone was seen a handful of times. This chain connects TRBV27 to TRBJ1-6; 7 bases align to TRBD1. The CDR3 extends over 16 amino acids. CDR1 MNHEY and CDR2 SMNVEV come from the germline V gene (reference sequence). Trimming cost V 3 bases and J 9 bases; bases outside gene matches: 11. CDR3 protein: CASSFQGTEVTSPLHF. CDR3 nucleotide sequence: TGTGCCAGCAGTTTCCAAGGGACAGAAGTTACTTCACCCCTCCACTTT.

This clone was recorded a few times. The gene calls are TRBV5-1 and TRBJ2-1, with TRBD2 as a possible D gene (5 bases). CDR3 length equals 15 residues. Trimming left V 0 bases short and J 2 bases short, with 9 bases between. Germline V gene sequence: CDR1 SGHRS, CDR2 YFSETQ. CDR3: CASSLESSAYNEQFF. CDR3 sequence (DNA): TGCGCCAGCAGCTTGGAGAGTAGCGCCTACAATGAGCAGTTCTTC.

CDR3 in DNA: TGTGCCAGCAGCCAAAAGGGGGGGAGGGTGGACCAGCCCCAGCATTTT. The encoded protein is CASSQKGGRVDQPQHF. The genes are TRBV4-2 and TRBJ1-5; perhaps TRBD1 as D (6 bases). V was pared by 2 bases and J by 7 bases, with 18 bases between. This CDR3 comprises 16 residues. From germline, CDR1 is LGHNA and CDR2 YNFKEQ.

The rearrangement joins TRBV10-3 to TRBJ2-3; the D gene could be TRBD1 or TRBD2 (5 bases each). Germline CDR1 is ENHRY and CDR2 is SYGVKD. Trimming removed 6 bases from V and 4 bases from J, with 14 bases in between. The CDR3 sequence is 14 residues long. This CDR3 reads CAIREKQEADTQYF. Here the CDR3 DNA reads TGTGCCATCAGGGAGAAACAGGAGGCAGATACGCAGTATTTT.

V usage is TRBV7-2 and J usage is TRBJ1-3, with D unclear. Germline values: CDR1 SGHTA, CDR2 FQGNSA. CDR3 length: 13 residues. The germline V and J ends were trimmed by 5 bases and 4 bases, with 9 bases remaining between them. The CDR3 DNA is TGTGCCAGCAGCCCAACAACGGGAAACACCATATATTTT. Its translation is CASSPTTGNTIYF.

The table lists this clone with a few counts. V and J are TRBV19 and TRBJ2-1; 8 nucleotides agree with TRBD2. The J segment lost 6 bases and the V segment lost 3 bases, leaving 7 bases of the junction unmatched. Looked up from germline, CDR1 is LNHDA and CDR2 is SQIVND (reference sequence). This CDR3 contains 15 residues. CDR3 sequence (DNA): TGTGCCAGTAGTATCGGGGGGGACCTCGGCAATGAGCAGTTCTTC. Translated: CASSIGGDLGNEQFF.

The CDR3 bases are TGCAGCGTCGAACTAGCGGCCTCCTACAATGAGCAGTTCTTC. Its protein product is CSVELAASYNEQFF. J is TRBJ2-1 and V is TRBV29-1; 8 nucleotides line up with TRBD2. Trimming cost V 6 bases and J 0 bases; bases outside gene matches: 4. The germline gives CDR1 SQVTM, CDR2 ANQGSEA. The CDR3 spans 14 residues.

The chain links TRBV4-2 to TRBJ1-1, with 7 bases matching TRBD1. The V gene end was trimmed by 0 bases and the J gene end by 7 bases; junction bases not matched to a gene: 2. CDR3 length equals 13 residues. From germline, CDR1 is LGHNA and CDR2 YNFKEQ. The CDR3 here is CASSQEDRIEAFF. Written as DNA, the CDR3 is TGTGCCAGCAGCCAAGAGGACAGGATTGAAGCTTTCTTT.

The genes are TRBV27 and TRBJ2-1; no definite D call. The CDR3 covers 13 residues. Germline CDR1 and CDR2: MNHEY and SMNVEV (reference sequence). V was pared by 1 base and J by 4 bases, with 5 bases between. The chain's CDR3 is CASSLYSYNEQFF. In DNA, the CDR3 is TGTGCCAGCAGTTTATACAGTTACAATGAGCAGTTCTTC.

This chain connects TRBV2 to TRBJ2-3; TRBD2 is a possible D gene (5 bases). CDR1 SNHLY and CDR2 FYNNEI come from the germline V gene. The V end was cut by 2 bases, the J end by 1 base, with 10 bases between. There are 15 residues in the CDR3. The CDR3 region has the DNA TGTGCCAGCAGTGAATCTAGCCGTCGCACAGATACGCAGTATTTT. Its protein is CASSESSRRTDTQYF.

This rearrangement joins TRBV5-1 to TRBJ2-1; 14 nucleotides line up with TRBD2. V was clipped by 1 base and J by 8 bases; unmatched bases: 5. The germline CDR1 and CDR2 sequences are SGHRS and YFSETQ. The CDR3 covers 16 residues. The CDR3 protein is CASSLPGTSGGDEQFF. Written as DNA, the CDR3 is TGCGCCAGCAGCTTGCCTGGGACTAGCGGGGGAGATGAGCAGTTCTTC. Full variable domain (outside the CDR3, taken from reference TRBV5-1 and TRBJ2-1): KAGVTQTPRYLIKTRGQQVTLSCSPISGHRSVSWYQQTPGQGLQFLFEYFSETQRNKGNFPGRFSGRQFSNSRSEMNVSTLELGDSALYLCASSLPGTSGGDEQFFGPGTRLTVL.

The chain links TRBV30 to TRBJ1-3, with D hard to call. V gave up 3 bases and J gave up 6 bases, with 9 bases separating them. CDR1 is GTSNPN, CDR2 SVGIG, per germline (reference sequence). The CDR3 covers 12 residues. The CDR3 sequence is CAWSPRKNTIYF. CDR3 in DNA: TGTGCCTGGAGCCCGAGAAAAAACACCATATATTTT.

CDR3 bases: TGTGCCAGCAGCTTGGTCTCACTAGCGGGGGTGGGCACCGGGGAGCTGTTTTTT. Amino acid sequence: CASSLVSLAGVGTGELFF. V is TRBV5-4 and J is TRBJ2-2; 11 bases agree with TRBD2. There are 18 residues in the CDR3. Germline V gene sequence: CDR1 SGHNT, CDR2 YYREEE (reference sequence). The ends lost 0 bases at V and 4 bases at J; junction bases unmatched: 8.

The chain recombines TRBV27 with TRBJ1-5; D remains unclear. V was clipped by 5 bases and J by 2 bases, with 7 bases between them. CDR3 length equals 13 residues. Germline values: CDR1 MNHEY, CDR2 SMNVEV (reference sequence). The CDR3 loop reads CASSLWGNQPQHF. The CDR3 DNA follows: TGTGCCAGCAGTCTGTGGGGCAATCAGCCCCAGCATTTT.

The CDR3 bases are TGTGCCAGCAGCTTAGGGGAGATTAGCTCCTACGAGCAGTACTTC. This sequence encodes CASSLGEISSYEQYF. V is TRBV7-9 and J is TRBJ2-7, with D maybe TRBD2 (5 bases). This CDR3 contains 15 residues. CDR1 is SEHNR and CDR2 is FQNEAQ in the germline V gene (reference sequence). V dropped 1 base and J dropped 0 bases, with 10 bases sitting between them.

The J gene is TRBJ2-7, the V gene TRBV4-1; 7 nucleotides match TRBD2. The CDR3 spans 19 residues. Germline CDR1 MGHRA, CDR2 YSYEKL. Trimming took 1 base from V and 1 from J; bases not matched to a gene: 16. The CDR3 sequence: CASSQAIILGRELSYEQYF. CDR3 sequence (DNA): TGCGCCAGCAGCCAAGCGATAATCTTAGGGCGGGAGTTATCCTACGAGCAGTACTTC.

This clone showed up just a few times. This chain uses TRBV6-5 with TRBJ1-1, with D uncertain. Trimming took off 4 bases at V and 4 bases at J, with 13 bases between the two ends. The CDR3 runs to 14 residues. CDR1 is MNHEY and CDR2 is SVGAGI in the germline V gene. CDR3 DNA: TGTGCCAGCAGTTTATTGGGAGTTAGCACTGAAGCTTTCTTT. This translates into CASSLLGVSTEAFF.

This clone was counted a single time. CDR3 protein: CASSPPSGGYTGELFF. In DNA, the CDR3 is TGTGCCAGTAGTCCCCCTAGCGGGGGGTACACCGGGGAGCTGTTTTTT. The V gene is TRBV19, the J gene TRBJ2-2, with TRBD2 matching over 11 bases. The CDR3 is 16 amino acids. The germline V gene encodes CDR1 LNHDA and CDR2 SQIVND (reference sequence). Trimming at V came to 5 bases and at J to 3 bases, leaving 5 bases not matched to a gene.

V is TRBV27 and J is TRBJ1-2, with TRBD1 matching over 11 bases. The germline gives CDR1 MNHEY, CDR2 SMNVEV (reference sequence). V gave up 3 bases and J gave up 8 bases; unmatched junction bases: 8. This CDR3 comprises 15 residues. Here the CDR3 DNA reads TGTGCCAGCAGTTTCCTAGGACAGGGGGCGATAGGCTACACCTTC. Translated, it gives CASSFLGQGAIGYTF.

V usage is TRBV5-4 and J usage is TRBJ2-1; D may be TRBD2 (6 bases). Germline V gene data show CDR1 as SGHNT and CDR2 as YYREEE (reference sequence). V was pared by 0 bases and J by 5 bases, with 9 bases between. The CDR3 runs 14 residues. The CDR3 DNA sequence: TGTGCCAGCAGCTTGGAACTAGCAAACAATGAGCAGTTCTTC. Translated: CASSLELANNEQFF.

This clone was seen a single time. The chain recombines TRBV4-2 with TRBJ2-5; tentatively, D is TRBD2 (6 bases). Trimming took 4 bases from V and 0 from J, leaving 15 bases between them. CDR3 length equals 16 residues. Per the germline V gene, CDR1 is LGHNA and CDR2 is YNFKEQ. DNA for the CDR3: TGTGCCAGCAGCCCAGCGTCGGGGGAGCACCAAGAGACCCAGTACTTC. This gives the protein CASSPASGEHQETQYF.

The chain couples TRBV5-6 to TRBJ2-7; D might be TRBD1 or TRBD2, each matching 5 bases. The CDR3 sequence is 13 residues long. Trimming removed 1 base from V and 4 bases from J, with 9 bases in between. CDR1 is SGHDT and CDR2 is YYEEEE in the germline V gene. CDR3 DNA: TGTGCCAGCAGCTTGTGGGGGACGTACGAGCAGTACTTC. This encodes CASSLWGTYEQYF.

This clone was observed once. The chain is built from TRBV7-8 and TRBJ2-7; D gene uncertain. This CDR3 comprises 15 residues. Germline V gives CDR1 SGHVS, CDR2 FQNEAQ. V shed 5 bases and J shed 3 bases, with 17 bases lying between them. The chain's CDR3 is CASSPTSQVGYEQYF. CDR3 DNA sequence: TGTGCCAGCAGCCCGACGAGCCAGGTAGGCTACGAGCAGTACTTC.

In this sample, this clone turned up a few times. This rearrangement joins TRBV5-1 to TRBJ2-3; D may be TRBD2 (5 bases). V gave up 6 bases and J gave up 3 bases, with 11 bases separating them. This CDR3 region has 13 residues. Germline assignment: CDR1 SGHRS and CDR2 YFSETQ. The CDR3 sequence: CASTTSQTDTQYF. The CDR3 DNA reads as TGCGCCAGCACCACTAGTCAGACAGATACGCAGTATTTT.

DNA for the CDR3: TGCGCCAGCAGCTGGACAGGGCTGAACACTGAAGCTTTCTTT. Its protein product is CASSWTGLNTEAFF. The V call is TRBV5-1, the J call TRBJ1-1; 8 nucleotides line up with TRBD1. V shed 3 bases and J 0 bases; nucleotides not matched to a gene: 1. Per germline, CDR1 SGHRS and CDR2 YFSETQ. CDR3 length: 14 residues.

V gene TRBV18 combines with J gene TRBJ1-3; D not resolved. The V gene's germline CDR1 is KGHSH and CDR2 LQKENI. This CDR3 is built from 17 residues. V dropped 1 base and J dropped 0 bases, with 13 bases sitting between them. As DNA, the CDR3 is TGTGCCAGCTCACCACGACTAACAAGGGACTCTGGAAACACCATATATTTT. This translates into CASSPRLTRDSGNTIYF.